This is a list of T cell receptor beta chains from one sample in a study of T cells after yellow fever vaccination. TCRdb passed the 5' RACE reads through MiXCR, listing each CDR3 protein once. The data hold about 310,000 distinct CDR3 sequences, with approximately 3.9% observed a single time. The sequencing used PBMCs, collected on the day of the yellow fever booster vaccination. The receptors shown here come from a man in his late teens or twenties who received the YFV17D yellow fever vaccine. Each CDR3 is given with its conserved first and last residue. The D gene is left open where the match is weak. Clone sizes are given selectively: once, few, many, or a class where the clone is expanded.

clone size	D gene	CDR3 length	V gene	J gene	CDR3 protein	CDR3 DNA
NA	NA	17	TRBV5-6	TRBJ2-5	CASSLVGQNLHGGTQYF	TGTGCCAGCAGCTTGGTAGGACAAAACCTCCACGGGGGGACCCAGTACTTC
NA	NA	13	TRBV19	TRBJ2-3	CASNFQGRDTQYF	TGTGCCAGTAACTTTCAGGGGAGAGATACGCAGTATTTT
many	NA	13	TRBV12-3/TRBV12-4	TRBJ1-2	CASSFGRDYGYTF	TGTGCCAGCAGTTTTGGCAGAGACTATGGCTACACCTTC
many	NA	12	TRBV19	TRBJ1-5	CASEAQNQPQHF	TGTGCCAGTGAGGCGCAAAATCAGCCCCAGCATTTT
few	NA	15	TRBV19	TRBJ1-5	CASNPTGLGNQPQHF	TGTGCCAGTAACCCAACAGGGCTGGGTAATCAGCCCCAGCATTTT
few	NA	15	TRBV4-1	TRBJ1-1	CASSQDSGARTEAFF	TGCGCCAGCAGCCAAGATAGTGGGGCCCGGACTGAAGCTTTCTTT
few	NA	13	TRBV20-1	TRBJ1-1	CSATPMGDTEAFF	TGCAGTGCTACCCCCATGGGGGACACTGAAGCTTTCTTT
many	TRBD1	15	TRBV6-1	TRBJ2-3	CASKPGQGWTDTQYF	TGTGCCAGCAAACCGGGACAGGGGTGGACAGATACGCAGTATTTT
many	TRBD2	12	TRBV20-1	TRBJ2-7	CSATGTKYEQYF	TGCAGTGCTACCGGGACTAAATACGAGCAGTACTTC
many	NA	13	TRBV6-5	TRBJ1-1	CASSYDGNTEAFF	TGTGCCAGCAGTTATGACGGAAACACTGAAGCTTTCTTT
many	TRBD1	15	TRBV5-4	TRBJ1-2	CASSQGQGEDYGYTF	TGTGCCAGCAGCCAGGGACAGGGGGAGGACTATGGCTACACCTTC
many	NA	14	TRBV7-2	TRBJ2-5	CASSLWGVVETQYF	TGTGCCAGCAGCTTATGGGGGGTAGTGGAGACCCAGTACTTC
few	TRBD2	15	TRBV5-1	TRBJ2-7	CASSPPASGPYEQYF	TGCGCCAGCAGCCCCCCAGCTAGCGGTCCCTACGAGCAGTACTTC
many	NA	14	TRBV5-1	TRBJ2-5	CASSPDRNQETQYF	TGCGCCAGCAGCCCGGACCGTAACCAAGAGACCCAGTACTTC
many	NA	12	TRBV12-3/TRBV12-4	TRBJ2-3	CASSSQGGTQYF	TGTGCCAGCAGTTCCCAGGGGGGAACGCAGTATTTT
many	NA	11	TRBV6-1	TRBJ2-1	CASTAGDEQFF	TGTGCCAGCACGGCAGGGGATGAGCAGTTCTTC
many	TRBD2	15	TRBV11-2	TRBJ2-5	CASSLDGLAGETQYF	TGTGCCAGCAGCTTAGATGGACTAGCGGGTGAGACCCAGTACTTC
NA	NA	15	TRBV18	TRBJ2-3	CASSPQDLVWDTQYF	TGTGCCAGCTCACCACAGGATTTGGTTTGGGATACGCAGTATTTT
many	TRBD1	14	TRBV5-1	TRBJ1-2	CASSLGQGAYGYTF	TGCGCCAGCAGCTTGGGACAGGGGGCCTATGGCTACACCTTC
NA	NA	14	TRBV7-9	TRBJ1-1	CASSLPPPRTEAFF	TGTGCCAGCAGCCTCCCACCTCCAAGGACTGAAGCTTTCTTT
many	TRBD2	19	TRBV28	TRBJ2-3	CASSLSRTSGGSSTDTQYF	TGTGCCAGCAGTTTAAGCCGCACTAGCGGGGGGTCTAGCACAGATACGCAGTATTTT
large	TRBD1	13	TRBV10-2	TRBJ2-7	CASMTGHSYEQYF	TGCGCCAGCATGACAGGGCACTCCTACGAGCAGTACTTC
NA	NA	14	TRBV27	TRBJ2-2	CASSEGVYTGELFF	TGTGCCAGCAGTGAAGGGGTCTACACCGGGGAGCTGTTTTTT
many	NA	14	TRBV5-1	TRBJ1-1	CASSLGPENTEAFF	TGCGCCAGCAGCTTGGGGCCGGAGAACACTGAAGCTTTCTTT
NA	TRBD1	16	TRBV7-9	TRBJ2-3	CASSQLDRGIRDTQYF	TGTGCCAGCAGCCAGTTGGACAGGGGAATTCGAGATACGCAGTATTTT
NA	TRBD1	16	TRBV15	TRBJ1-6	CATSRFSGTGNSPLHF	TGTGCCACCAGCAGATTTTCCGGGACAGGGAATTCACCCCTCCACTTT
NA	NA	11	TRBV7-2	TRBJ1-1	CASSRNDEAFF	TGTGCCAGCAGCCGAAATGATGAAGCTTTCTTT
many	TRBD1	14	TRBV20-1	TRBJ2-7	CSAGTGGPKAEQYF	TGCAGTGCTGGGACAGGGGGTCCGAAGGCCGAGCAGTACTTC
many	NA	12	TRBV3-1	TRBJ2-5	CASSQDLETQYF	TGTGCCAGCAGCCAAGATCTGGAGACCCAGTACTTC
many	TRBD1	15	TRBV5-1	TRBJ1-2	CASSAQTGVVDGYTF	TGCGCCAGCAGCGCGCAAACAGGGGTGGTGGATGGCTACACCTTC
NA	NA	14	TRBV10-3	TRBJ2-3	CAIRSDRSGDTQYF	TGTGCCATCAGGTCGGACCGAAGCGGAGATACGCAGTATTTT
NA	TRBD1	13	TRBV10-3	TRBJ1-1	CAARDSLGTEAFF	TGTGCCGCGCGGGACAGCTTGGGCACTGAAGCTTTCTTT
many	NA	14	TRBV27	TRBJ2-2	CASSLQYGGRELFF	TGTGCCAGCAGTTTACAGTACGGGGGCAGGGAGCTGTTTTTT
few	NA	13	TRBV19	TRBJ1-2	CASTWRANYGYTF	TGTGCCAGTACCTGGAGGGCTAACTATGGCTACACCTTC
NA	TRBD2	14	TRBV20-1	TRBJ2-3	CSASGLAGKDTQYF	TGCAGTGCTAGCGGTCTAGCGGGAAAAGATACGCAGTATTTT
many	TRBD1	15	TRBV6-5	TRBJ1-1	CASRGQGAGDTEAFF	TGTGCCAGCAGGGGACAGGGGGCTGGGGACACTGAAGCTTTCTTT
few	NA	12	TRBV7-9	TRBJ2-7	CASSGGNYEQYF	TGTGCCAGCAGCGGGGGGAACTACGAGCAGTACTTC
many	NA	15	TRBV7-2	TRBJ2-5	CASSLAGSGEETQYF	TGTGCCAGCAGCTTAGCGGGGTCAGGGGAAGAGACCCAGTACTTC
NA	NA	16	TRBV27	TRBJ1-1	CASSLHLQGKDTEAFF	TGTGCCAGCAGTTTACACCTCCAGGGGAAGGACACTGAAGCTTTCTTT
many	NA	14	TRBV7-9	TRBJ2-5	CASRKTGPQETQYF	TGTGCCAGCAGAAAGACAGGACCCCAAGAGACCCAGTACTTC